These 26 T cell receptor beta chains came from one sample sequenced in a study of regulatory T cells in long-lasting Graves disease. Time point: newly diagnosed GD, antithyroid drugs for less than 3 months. Generation of the TCR library employed RNA extracted from PBMCs. Through Arm-PCR of CDR3 regions and iRepertoire HTBI primers, TCR beta libraries were built. Each CDR3 protein is one row after TCRdb ran MiXCR on the multiplex PCR reads. The sample records hundreds of thousands of distinct CDR3 sequences, 15% to 20% being singletons. The same data also went into a second study, on T cells in Graves' hyperthyroidism and ophthalmopathy.

Sequencing used peripheral blood mononuclear cells (PBMCs), obtained at new diagnosis, from a patient treated with antithyroid drugs. The origin of the receptors is a woman in her 30s with Graves disease.

This clonotype has only a few counts. The V and J genes are TRBV4-1 and TRBJ1-5; maybe TRBD1 (6 bases). There are 18 residues in the CDR3. The V end lost 1 base, the J end lost 7 bases, and 23 bases lay between the germline ends. Germline V gene data show CDR1 as MGHRA and CDR2 as YSYEKL. The CDR3 loop reads CASSQGLVFGGLRQPQHF. The CDR3 DNA sequence: TGCGCCAGCAGCCAAGGTCTGGTCTTTGGGGGGCTGAGGCAGCCCCAGCATTTT.

This clonotype was recorded many times. The V call is TRBV10-3, the J call TRBJ2-5, with 8 bases lining up with TRBD1. Germline trimming cut 6 bases from V and 5 bases from J; bases unmatched to any gene: 11. Germline V gene data show CDR1 as ENHRY and CDR2 as SYGVKD. The CDR3 contains 15 residues. CDR3 protein: CAISDPGQERETQYF. CDR3 bases: TGTGCCATCAGCGACCCGGGACAGGAGCGGGAGACCCAGTACTTC.

This clonotype was recorded a few times. The J gene is TRBJ2-7, the V gene TRBV12-3 or TRBV12-4; weak D call: TRBD2 (5 bases). The CDR3 sequence is 15 residues long. The V gene lost 1 base and the J gene lost 2 bases, with 12 bases spanning the gap. CDR3 nucleotides: TGTGCCAGCAGTTTAGGGGGAGAAACTACCTACGAGCAGTACTTC. Translating gives CASSLGGETTYEQYF.

This sequence joins TRBV28 and TRBJ2-1, with 11 bases identical to TRBD2. The CDR3 extends over 14 amino acids. CDR1 and CDR2 (germline): MDHEN, SYDVKM. Unmatched junction bases numbered 4, after V lost 5 bases and J lost 7 bases. The CDR3 here is CASSQLAGANEQFF. The CDR3 nucleotides are TGTGCCAGCAGTCAACTAGCGGGAGCGAATGAGCAGTTCTTC. Based on the CDR3 plus reference TRBV28 and TRBJ2-1, the full variable domain is DVKVTQSSRYLVKRTGEKVFLECVQDMDHENMFWYRQDPGLGLRLIYFSYDVKMKEKGDIPEGYSVSREKKERFSLILESASTNQTSMYLCASSQLAGANEQFFGPGTRLTVL.

This clonotype was seen repeatedly, ten times or more. This chain links TRBV28 with TRBJ1-2, with D perhaps TRBD1 (5 bases). The CDR3 is 15 residues long. The germline V and J ends were trimmed by 6 bases and 0 bases, with 14 bases remaining between them. From germline, CDR1 is MDHEN and CDR2 SYDVKM. The DNA of the CDR3 is TGTGCCAGCAGGACCCCTCGAGGGGCTAACTATGGCTACACCTTC. This sequence encodes CASRTPRGANYGYTF.

This clonotype was seen many times. The chain has TRBV18 and TRBJ2-3; D remains ambiguous. Germline CDR1 and CDR2: KGHSH and LQKENI. Deletions cut 6 bases from V and 1 base from J, with 17 bases between. The CDR3 is 16 amino acids. The DNA of the CDR3 is TGTGCCAGCTCCCTCGCCAGGATTTCGGGCACAGATACGCAGTATTTT. This codes for CASSLARISGTDTQYF.

The sample holds many counts of this clonotype. The chain has TRBV7-2 and TRBJ2-2; D remains ambiguous. Between the trimmed V and J ends, which lost 4 bases and 1 base, there was a span of 10 bases. In germline, CDR1 is SGHTA, CDR2 FQGNSA. This CDR3 has 15 amino acids. CDR3 sequence reads: CASSSPRQNTGELFF. In DNA, the CDR3 is TGTGCCAGCAGCTCTCCCCGACAGAACACCGGGGAGCTGTTTTTT.

This clonotype was recorded at least ten times. The rearrangement links TRBV7-2 to TRBJ2-1, with 7 bases identical to TRBD2. V trimming: 2 bases; J trimming: 10 bases; junction bases outside the gene matches: 11. The CDR3 has 15 residues. Germline values: CDR1 SGHTA, CDR2 FQGNSA. The CDR3 region is CASSLIRTRGGEQFF. CDR3 in DNA: TGTGCCAGCAGCTTAATACGGACTAGAGGAGGCGAGCAGTTCTTC.

The chain joins TRBV10-3 to TRBJ2-1, with 11 bases aligning to TRBD2. CDR3 length: 15 residues. V lost 7 bases, J lost 6 bases, and 8 bases stayed unmatched. Germline CDR1 ENHRY, CDR2 SYGVKD. CDR3 region: CAITKLAGARNEQFF. DNA of the CDR3: TGTGCCATCACCAAACTAGCGGGAGCCCGCAATGAGCAGTTCTTC.

This clonotype came up many times. CDR3 amino acids: CASSSVTGTGPVTEAFF. CDR3 nucleotide sequence: TGTGCCAGCAGCTCGGTCACAGGGACAGGGCCGGTCACTGAAGCTTTCTTT. This chain links TRBV7-9 with TRBJ1-1; TRBD1 aligns across 9 bases. The ends lost 4 bases at V and 4 bases at J; junction bases unmatched: 13. This CDR3 has 17 amino acids. Germline V CDR1 and CDR2: SEHNR, FQNEAQ (reference sequence).

This clonotype was recorded at least ten times. The chain combines TRBV27 with TRBJ2-1; tentative D call: TRBD2 (6 bases). The CDR3 spans 14 residues. Looked up from germline, CDR1 is MNHEY and CDR2 is SMNVEV (reference sequence). V was clipped by 4 bases and J by 8 bases, with 15 bases between them. This CDR3 is CASSSGEVRYEQFF. The DNA for the CDR3 is TGTGCCAGCAGTTCGGGGGAGGTTCGGTATGAGCAGTTCTTC.

This clonotype was seen at least ten times. The rearrangement joins TRBV28 to TRBJ2-5, with TRBD2 matching 8 bases. The V segment lost 2 bases and the J segment 2 bases; nucleotides outside the gene matches: 7. The CDR3 loop spans 16 amino acids. The germline V gene encodes CDR1 MDHEN and CDR2 SYDVKM. The CDR3, as DNA: TGTGCCAGCAGTTTAATCGGGGGGGCAGGGCAAGAGACCCAGTACTTC. Translated, it gives CASSLIGGAGQETQYF.

V usage is TRBV27 and J usage is TRBJ2-6; D remains unclear. Germline CDR1 and CDR2: MNHEY and SMNVEV (reference sequence). Trimming removed 5 bases at V and 0 bases at J, with 11 bases between. The CDR3 loop spans 16 amino acids. CDR3 sequence reads: CASSKSRHSGANVLTF. CDR3 DNA: TGTGCCAGCAGTAAGAGCAGACACTCTGGGGCCAACGTCCTGACTTTC.

This clonotype was seen repeatedly, ten times or more. The V call is TRBV7-2, the J call TRBJ2-5; D is perhaps TRBD1 (6 bases). Germline CDR1 reads SGHTA; CDR2 reads FQGNSA. The CDR3 spans 14 residues. Trimming shortened V by 5 bases and J by 7 bases, and 17 bases separated the two germline ends. The CDR3 nucleotides read TGTGCCAGCAGCCCGGGGACATCCACGGGGACCCAGTACTTC. As protein: CASSPGTSTGTQYF.

The V gene is TRBV4-1, the J gene TRBJ1-6; 8 bases match TRBD1. Per germline, CDR1 MGHRA and CDR2 YSYEKL. This CDR3 region has 17 residues. J was trimmed by 9 bases and V by 1 base; bases with no gene match: 11. In DNA form, the CDR3 reads TGCGCCAGCAGCCAAGGGGCGGCCAGGGGGCAGGGTTCACCCCTCCACTTT. It codes for CASSQGAARGQGSPLHF.

About this clonotype: This clone may be a read error of a much larger clone one base away. The chain combines TRBV27 with TRBJ2-7; D possibly corresponds to TRBD2 (6 bases). Germline V gene data show CDR1 as MNHEY and CDR2 as SMNVEV (reference sequence). CDR3 length: 11 residues. Trimming took off 6 bases at V and 12 bases at J, with 15 bases between the two ends. This CDR3 is CASSHLGGVYF. The CDR3, as DNA: TGTGCCAGCAGCCACCTGGGGGGAGTGTACTTC.

In this sample, this clonotype turned up many times. The genes are TRBV11-2 and TRBJ2-4; D remains unclear. Deletions cut 0 bases from V and 0 bases from J, with 15 bases between. The germline V gene encodes CDR1 SGHAT and CDR2 FQNNGV. The CDR3 sequence is 18 residues long. The CDR3 loop reads CASSLDRFLSLAKNIQYF. The CDR3 DNA reads as TGTGCCAGCAGCTTAGACCGGTTTTTGAGCTTAGCCAAAAACATTCAGTACTTC.

This clonotype appeared a few times. The chain carries TRBV10-2 and TRBJ1-6; D ambiguous. V was pared by 6 bases and J by 7 bases, with 7 bases between. Germline loops: CDR1 WSHSY, CDR2 SAAADI. This CDR3 is built from 12 residues. The CDR3 loop is CASRDPNSPLHF. The CDR3, as DNA: TGCGCCAGCAGAGACCCCAATTCACCCCTCCACTTT.

The sample holds many counts of this clonotype. V usage is TRBV20-1 and J usage is TRBJ2-7, with TRBD2 matching 10 bases. The CDR3 has 15 amino acids. V gave up 6 bases and J gave up 4 bases; unmatched junction bases: 12. Germline V CDR1 and CDR2: DFQATT, SNEGSKA (reference sequence). The CDR3 region is CSAPGEAGGRYEQYF. DNA of the CDR3: TGCAGTGCCCCCGGGGAAGCGGGAGGGCGGTACGAGCAGTACTTC.

This clonotype has ten or more counts. The V call is TRBV29-1, the J call TRBJ1-2, with D perhaps matching TRBD1 (5 bases). CDR1 and CDR2 from the germline V gene are SQVTM and ANQGSEA. Trimming shortened V by 6 bases and J by 4 bases, and 21 bases separated the two germline ends. The CDR3 has 15 amino acids. The chain's CDR3 is CSVNDRTTRAYGYTF. CDR3 DNA: TGCAGCGTCAACGATCGGACAACGCGGGCCTATGGCTACACCTTC.

V gene TRBV20-1 combines with J gene TRBJ2-1; D remains ambiguous. The V gene lost 1 base and the J gene lost 9 bases, with 13 bases spanning the gap. The CDR3 is 13 residues long. Germline CDR1 is DFQATT and CDR2 is SNEGSKA (reference sequence). The CDR3 DNA follows: TGCAGTGCTAGAGTCCGGGTAGTTAGTGAGCAGTTCTTC. As protein: CSARVRVVSEQFF.

This clonotype came up a few times. V and J are TRBV29-1 and TRBJ2-7, with 9 bases lining up with TRBD2. The DNA end favors TRBJ2-1, so the J call may be wrong. This CDR3 contains 20 residues. In germline, CDR1 is SQVTM, CDR2 ANQGSEA. The CDR3 DNA is TGCAGCGTTGAAAGGGGGGCTGTCGGGCGGGAGGGCCGAGTATCCTACGAGCAGTTCTTC. This sequence encodes CSVERGAVGREGRVSYEQFF.

This clonotype was counted ten times or more. The CDR3 is CASSEYPPQSYEDTQYF. CDR3 in DNA: TGTGCCAGCAGTGAATATCCCCCGCAGAGCTACGAGGATACGCAGTATTTT. The chain employs TRBV6-1 and TRBJ2-3; D gene uncertain. Between the trimmed V and J ends, which lost 2 bases and 6 bases, there was a span of 21 bases. CDR1 MNHNS and CDR2 SASEGT come from the germline V gene. CDR3 length: 17 amino acids.

Remarks on this clonotype: It may be a read error: a sequence one base away is much more abundant. The CDR3 spells CTSSQALRQGAPQHF. CDR3 DNA: TGCACCAGCAGCCAAGCATTAAGGCAGGGTGCGCCCCAGCATTTT. The rearrangement joins TRBV4-1 to TRBJ1-5; tentative D call: TRBD1 (5 bases). Germline V lookup: CDR1 MGHRA, CDR2 YSYEKL. There are 15 residues in the CDR3.

The chain uses TRBV5-5 and TRBJ1-1, with a weak D call TRBD1 (6 bases). This CDR3 has 12 amino acids. The V end lost 4 bases, the J end lost 10 bases, and 14 bases lay between the germline ends. From germline, CDR1 is SGHKS and CDR2 YYEKEE (reference sequence). CDR3 loop: CASSPGARGAFF. CDR3 DNA sequence: TGTGCCAGCAGCCCAGGGGCCCGGGGAGCTTTCTTT.

This clonotype was counted a few times. The chain joins TRBV9 to TRBJ1-4; 7 bases align to TRBD1. There are 15 residues in the CDR3. Trimming at V came to 4 bases and at J to 2 bases, leaving 5 bases not matched to a gene. Germline V gene data show CDR1 as SGDLS and CDR2 as YYNGEE. The CDR3 region has the DNA TGTGCCAGCAGCCCGCCGGGACAGACTAATGAAAAACTGTTTTTT. It encodes CASSPPGQTNEKLFF.